The entry that follows covers one T cell receptor beta chain sequence. There are a few counts of this clonotype. No cognate antigen has been identified for it. Base qualities are missing; no much larger clone stands one base away. To prepare the library, 5' RACE was applied. TCRdb records Illumina HiSeq 2500 as the sequencer. The second PCR ran for about 7 to 11 cycles and used a J-beta primer mix along with a sample-barcoded 5' primer. Each TCR beta cDNA molecule received a unique molecular identifier from a template-switch 5' adaptor carrying 12 random nucleotides. At least 2.5 million CDR3-containing paired-end reads were obtained from each sample. The Mint cDNA synthesis kit, primed by a TRBC-specific oligonucleotide, was used to synthesize first-strand cDNA from all RNA. Following uracil-DNA glycosylase treatment, a first 18-cycle PCR with universal primers M1SS and BC2_uni_R was performed on all cDNA. The source study handled its data this way. Each sample was normalized by randomly selecting 1 million high-quality reads, each carrying a distinct molecular identifier. Reads sharing molecular identifiers were discarded rather than binned into consensus sequences. MiTCR, with a Q25 quality threshold and the strictest error-elimination algorithm, was used for CDR3 identification, clonotype clustering and error correction. A nonparametric unseen species model using Euler transformation provided a lower-bound estimate of total TCR beta diversity. TCRdb's own reprocessing of the public reads used fastp at Q25 and MiXCR and kept productive beta chains. Rows are combined by CDR3 protein, so each entry shows the most common genes and DNA. In this record, the V and J calls reflect TCRdb's handling and not the investigators' own analysis. A total of around 1.7 million distinct CDR3 sequences appear in this sample, 28% of them only once. Clones ranked in the top ten supply approximately 7.7% of the sample.

The 39 donors, aged roughly 6 to 95 years, were systemically healthy Caucasian individuals from Russia. Each donor gave around 9 milliliters of peripheral blood, collected into EDTA-treated Vacutainer tubes. Ficoll-Paque density-gradient centrifugation was used to isolate PBMCs, with at least 6 million per sample. Trizol reagent was used to extract total RNA from PBMCs, with at least 5.5 micrograms per sample. Naive CD45RAhigh/CD27high T cell percentages were measured by flow cytometry on a PBMC aliquot from every donor. The sample originates from a study of blood T cells in healthy people across ages (dated by TCRdb to the mid-2010s). At the level of the whole study: In model experiments, template switching captured about one uniquely barcoded TCR beta cDNA molecule for every two T cells. Using deep sequencing normalized with unique cDNA molecular identifiers, the study measured how TCR beta repertoire diversity changes with age. The donors were divided into four age groups: young (average about 15 years), middle-aged (approximately 42), aged (about 60) and long-lived (roughly 82). To avoid experimental bias, donors of different ages were randomly spread across the sequencing lanes. Using the same blood draw, the study looked at two additional independent replicas of 1 million unique cDNA reads for two donors, one aged 18 to 30 and the other aged 80 or older. What the authors observed across the whole study: Donor CMV infection status was unknown, potentially confounding age-related changes in expanded clonotypes. Bulk unsorted PBMC profiling prevented conclusive comparison of naive and antigen-experienced compartments. Compared with the aged group, the long-lived group had more naive CD4+ T cells, fewer expanded clones and increased TCR diversity, suggesting age selection. Estimates of total diversity from one million sequenced T cells were regarded as lower bounds and underestimates. Observed TCR beta diversity correlated strongly with the percentage of naive T cells measured by flow cytometry. As age increased, observed TCR beta diversity per million T cells dropped in a roughly linear way, and a significant reduction was already evident by age 40.

From cysteine to phenylalanine, the CDR3 is 15 amino acids long. Just the 45-base CDR3 DNA is kept, in frame starting at base 1. Looking up the germline V gene yields CDR1 SNHLY and CDR2 FYNNEI. Relative to germline, V is 1 base shorter and J is 2 bases shorter, with 9 bases between their ends. This receptor chain uses TRBV2 and TRBJ2-1; matching of 7 bases hints at TRBD2 as the D gene. This clonotype originated in a woman aged 25 to 39 in good health. The sequencing sample was made of blood. The DNA sequence is TGTGCCAGCAGTGAAGAGGGGGGGACCTACAATGAGCAGTTCTTC. Protein translation: CASSEEGGTYNEQFF.